These 20 T cell receptor beta chains were sequenced from one sample in a study of cytomegalovirus exposure and HLA in healthy donors. A multiplex PCR was run with 60 Vbeta primers and 13 Jbeta primers. Generated by immunoSEQ multiplex PCR, the TCRdb table keeps only in-frame clones and is missing some. The repertoire consists of some 130,000 clones, with over 75% occurring once and the leading ten covering about 1.8%. Sequencing was done on a sample of PBMCs. These receptors came from a boy younger than 18 in good health and CMV-seronegative.

This clone was detected once. This chain links TRBV5-6 with TRBJ2-1; D possibly corresponds to TRBD2 (5 bases). Trimming shortened V by 3 bases and J by 10 bases, and 17 bases separated the two germline ends. Germline CDR1 SGHDT, CDR2 YYEEEE. CDR3 size: 14 residues. CDR3 protein: CASSSRASPGEQFF. Here the CDR3 DNA reads TGTGCCAGCAGCTCTCGGGCCTCCCCGGGGGAGCAGTTCTTC.

In DNA, the CDR3 is TGTGCCAGCAGCATCACAGATACGCAGTATTTT. This encodes CASSITDTQYF. This rearrangement joins TRBV6-1 to TRBJ2-3; D not resolved. From germline, CDR1 is MNHNS and CDR2 SASEGT. The CDR3 loop spans 11 amino acids. Trimming pared 6 bases from V and 2 bases from J, leaving 3 bases between.

The J gene is TRBJ2-1, the V gene TRBV6-5; the match to TRBD2 covers 10 bases. CDR1 is MNHEY and CDR2 is SVGAGI in the germline V gene. The CDR3 consists of 15 residues. V shed 5 bases, J shed 4 bases, and the junction held 5 bases outside the gene matches. The CDR3, as DNA: TGTGCCAGCAGTGCTATAGCGGGGGGTTACAATGAGCAGTTCTTC. This gives the protein CASSAIAGGYNEQFF.

The V and J genes are TRBV5-4 and TRBJ1-1, with 8 nucleotides matching TRBD1. The CDR3 runs 13 residues. In germline, CDR1 is SGHNT, CDR2 YYREEE (reference sequence). V shed 2 bases, J shed 6 bases, and the junction held 3 bases outside the gene matches. The CDR3 DNA reads TGTGCCAGCAGCTTCAGGGGGCGGGCTGAAGCTTTCTTT. Amino acids: CASSFRGRAEAFF.

The V and J genes are TRBV11-2 and TRBJ2-7; D call uncertain. The CDR3 is 14 residues long. In germline, CDR1 is SGHAT, CDR2 FQNNGV. Trimming removed 1 base at V and 2 bases at J, with 9 bases between. CDR3 coding DNA: TGTGCCAGCAGCTTAGGTTCCAGAACCTACGAGCAGTACTTC. Translating it yields CASSLGSRTYEQYF. Variable domain in full (rest from reference TRBV11-2 and TRBJ2-7): EAGVAQSPRYKIIEKRQSVAFWCNPISGHATLYWYQQILGQGPKLLIQFQNNGVVDDSQLPKDRFSAERLKGVDSTLKIQPAKLEDSAVYLCASSLGSRTYEQYFGPGTRLTVT.

In nucleotides, the CDR3 is TGTGCCAGCAGCTTGACACAGACCAACACCGGGGAGCTGTTTTTT. This translates into CASSLTQTNTGELFF. The chain combines TRBV5-4 with TRBJ2-2; D gene uncertain. Per germline, CDR1 SGHNT and CDR2 YYREEE (reference sequence). V was clipped by 1 base and J by 2 bases, with 9 bases between them. The CDR3 extends over 15 amino acids.

V and J are TRBV4-2 and TRBJ2-7; 8 bases map to TRBD2. J gave up 3 bases and V 0 bases, and 7 bases lay outside the gene matches. There are 16 residues in the CDR3. Germline values: CDR1 LGHNA, CDR2 YNFKEQ. DNA of the CDR3: TGTGCCAGCAGCCAAGAAGCCACTAGCGGAAACTACGAGCAGTACTTC. This encodes CASSQEATSGNYEQYF.

CDR3 region: CASSAPSGGETQYF. The CDR3 region has the DNA TGTGCCAGCAGCGCGCCATCGGGGGGAGAGACCCAGTACTTC. This sequence joins TRBV9 and TRBJ2-5; 7 bases line up with TRBD2. The CDR3 runs to 14 residues. CDR1 SGDLS and CDR2 YYNGEE come from the germline V gene. J gave up 4 bases and V 3 bases, and 6 bases lay outside the gene matches.

The chain links TRBV11-2 to TRBJ2-7, with no clear D. Trimming stripped 5 bases from V and 0 bases from J, with 11 bases between. The CDR3 extends over 14 amino acids. Germline V gene data show CDR1 as SGHAT and CDR2 as FQNNGV. For the CDR3, the DNA is TGTGCCAGCAGCCCCGACTCAATCTCCTACGAGCAGTACTTC. Translation gives CASSPDSISYEQYF.

The chain carries TRBV4-3 and TRBJ2-7; 9 bases line up with TRBD2. Germline values: CDR1 LGHNA, CDR2 YSLEER. The J segment lost 6 bases and the V segment lost 3 bases, leaving 9 bases of the junction unmatched. The CDR3 consists of 15 residues. The DNA of the CDR3 is TGCGCCAGCAGCCACAATTCCGGGACTAGCTCCGAGCAGTACTTC. This codes for CASSHNSGTSSEQYF.

The rearrangement joins TRBV11-3 to TRBJ2-7; 13 nucleotides align to TRBD2. The V segment lost 5 bases and the J segment 2 bases; nucleotides outside the gene matches: 3. Germline V gene sequence: CDR1 SGHNT, CDR2 YENEEA. The CDR3 length is 15 residues. The CDR3 DNA follows: TGTGCCAGCAGCCCCGGACTAGCGGGAGCCTACGAGCAGTACTTC. Translating gives CASSPGLAGAYEQYF.

The chain combines TRBV2 with TRBJ1-2, with 9 bases identical to TRBD1. From germline, CDR1 is SNHLY and CDR2 FYNNEI. V lost 6 bases, J lost 6 bases, and 8 bases stayed unmatched. The CDR3 covers 14 residues. The chain's CDR3 is CASSEPGQGNGYTF. The CDR3, as DNA: TGTGCCAGCAGCGAGCCGGGACAGGGTAATGGCTACACCTTC.

J is TRBJ2-1 and V is TRBV29-1; 8 bases line up with TRBD2. The junction had 6 bases not matched to a gene; V was cut back by 8 bases and J by 0 bases. Germline loops: CDR1 SQVTM, CDR2 ANQGSEA. The CDR3 length is 14 residues. CDR3 sequence: CSSLAGSSYNEQFF. As DNA, the CDR3 is TGCAGCTCTCTAGCGGGTAGCTCCTACAATGAGCAGTTCTTC.

This clone has just one count. V is TRBV19 and J is TRBJ2-1, with TRBD1 identical over 10 bases. The CDR3 extends over 18 amino acids. V shed 5 bases and J 1 base; nucleotides not matched to a gene: 11. The germline V gene encodes CDR1 LNHDA and CDR2 SQIVND (reference sequence). CDR3 sequence reads: CASSSRTGGSKSYNEQFF. CDR3 coding DNA: TGTGCCAGTAGTTCCCGGACAGGGGGTTCCAAATCCTACAATGAGCAGTTCTTC.

This clone was found a few times. The chain is built from TRBV9 and TRBJ1-4; no reliable D call. Germline values: CDR1 SGDLS, CDR2 YYNGEE. V was shortened by 0 bases and J by 7 bases, with 13 bases between the two germline ends. The CDR3 is 15 residues long. The CDR3, as DNA: TGTGCCAGCAGCGTAGGAGGGAGTCTAGGTGAAAAACTGTTTTTT. Protein: CASSVGGSLGEKLFF.

This clone was counted a single time. The chain combines TRBV11-2 with TRBJ2-7; TRBD2 is a possible D gene (6 bases). V was clipped by 6 bases and J by 6 bases, with 24 bases between them. Germline V lookup: CDR1 SGHAT, CDR2 FQNNGV. The CDR3 covers 16 residues. The CDR3 spells CASSPYGTRVSGEQYF. The CDR3 bases are TGTGCCAGCAGTCCATATGGAACACGGGTTAGCGGCGAGCAGTACTTC.

The J gene is TRBJ1-1, the V gene TRBV6-1, with D perhaps TRBD1 (6 bases). Germline V lookup: CDR1 MNHNS, CDR2 SASEGT. V lost 8 bases and J lost 4, with 14 bases in between. The CDR3 runs to 13 residues. The CDR3 here is CASLQGQRTEAFF. The CDR3 bases are TGTGCCAGCCTACAGGGCCAGCGCACTGAAGCTTTCTTT.

The chain joins TRBV29-1 to TRBJ2-7; D is uncertain. This CDR3 has 11 residues. Trimming pared 0 bases from V and 2 bases from J, leaving 2 bases between. Germline values: CDR1 SQVTM, CDR2 ANQGSEA. The CDR3 DNA follows: TGCAGCGTTGAAGACACCTACGAGCAGTACTTC. Protein sequence: CSVEDTYEQYF.

V and J are TRBV5-1 and TRBJ1-1; 8 bases fit TRBD1. Germline trimming cut 4 bases from V and 4 bases from J; bases unmatched to any gene: 21. Germline CDR1 and CDR2: SGHRS and YFSETQ. The CDR3 has 19 amino acids. Here the CDR3 DNA reads TGCGCCAGCAGCCCTACAACGTTCGGACAGGGATCGGGCCCCACTGAAGCTTTCTTT. Translating it yields CASSPTTFGQGSGPTEAFF. The full variable domain, completed using reference TRBV5-1 and TRBJ1-1, is KAGVTQTPRYLIKTRGQQVTLSCSPISGHRSVSWYQQTPGQGLQFLFEYFSETQRNKGNFPGRFSGRQFSNSRSEMNVSTLELGDSALYLCASSPTTFGQGSGPTEAFFGQGTRLTVV.

This clone was counted once. The V gene is TRBV30, the J gene TRBJ2-5; 7 nucleotides agree with TRBD1. The end of the DNA is better explained by TRBJ2-7, so the J call may be wrong. In germline, CDR1 is GTSNPN, CDR2 SVGIG (reference sequence). The CDR3 is 14 amino acids. The CDR3 protein is CAWSLEGGGYEQYF. The CDR3 DNA follows: TGTGCCTGGAGTCTCGAAGGGGGCGGCTACGAGCAGTACTTC.